What follows describes a single TCR beta chain. This same CDR3 is encoded by further DNA sequences in the sample. The sample is drawn from a study of blood T cell repertoires in COVID-19. The CDR3 consists of 16 residues. TCRdb keeps only in-frame clones here, not all; method: immunoSEQ multiplex PCR. This table holds hundreds of thousands of clones, 85% to 90% found once. The clonotype originates from a woman in her 30s with COVID-19, enrolled during active disease. This chain links TRBV21-1 with TRBJ2-7; the table's D call of TRBD2 was not tested on the DNA. TRBV21-1 is given as a pseudogene. Sequencing used peripheral blood. CDR3: CASSTEELAGGGEQYV. The CDR3 DNA reads TGTGCCAGCAGCACAGAGGAACTAGCGGGGGGTGGGGAGCAGTACGTC.